The sequence of this T cell receptor beta chain was determined in a study of cytomegalovirus exposure and HLA in healthy donors. The PCR made use of 60 Vbeta and 13 Jbeta primers. Sequencing used immunoSEQ multiplex PCR; TCRdb keeps in-frame clones, though not all of them. This sample has 130,000 to 150,000 clones; about 80% occur once, and the top ten carry 1% to 1.5%. V lost 3 bases, J lost 0 bases, and 7 bases stayed unmatched. The length of the CDR3 is 17 residues. Germline-derived CDR1 and CDR2 are LNHDA and SQIVND (reference sequence). The material sequenced was PBMCs. This clonotype was sampled from a male donor in good health and CMV-seropositive. This rearrangement joins TRBV19 to TRBJ2-1; 8 nucleotides match TRBD2. CDR3 nucleotide sequence: TGTGCCAGTAGTATTTCGGGGGGGCGTTACTCCTACAATGAGCAGTTCTTC. Its translation: CASSISGGRYSYNEQFF.